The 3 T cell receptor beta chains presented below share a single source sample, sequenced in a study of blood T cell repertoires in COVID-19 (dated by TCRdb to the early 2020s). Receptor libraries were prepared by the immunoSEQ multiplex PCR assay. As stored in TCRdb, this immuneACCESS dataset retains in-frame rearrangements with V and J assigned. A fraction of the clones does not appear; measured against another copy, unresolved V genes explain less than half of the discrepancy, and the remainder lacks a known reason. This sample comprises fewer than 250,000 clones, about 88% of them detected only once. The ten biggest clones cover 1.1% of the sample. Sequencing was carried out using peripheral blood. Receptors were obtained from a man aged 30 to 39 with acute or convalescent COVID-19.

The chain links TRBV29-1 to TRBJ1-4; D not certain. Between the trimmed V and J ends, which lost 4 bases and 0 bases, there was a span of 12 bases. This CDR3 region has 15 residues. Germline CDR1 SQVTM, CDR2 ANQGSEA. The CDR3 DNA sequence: TGCAGCGTTGCCATGAGATCTGCAACTAATGAAAAACTGTTTTTT. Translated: CSVAMRSATNEKLFF.

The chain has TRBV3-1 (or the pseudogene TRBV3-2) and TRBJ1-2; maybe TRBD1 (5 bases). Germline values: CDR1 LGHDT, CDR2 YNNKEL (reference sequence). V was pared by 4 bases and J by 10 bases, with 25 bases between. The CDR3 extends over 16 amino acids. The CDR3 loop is CASSLTRGAGPFVYTF. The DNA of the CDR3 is TGTGCCAGCAGCCTCACTCGAGGTGCAGGGCCATTTGTCTACACCTTC.

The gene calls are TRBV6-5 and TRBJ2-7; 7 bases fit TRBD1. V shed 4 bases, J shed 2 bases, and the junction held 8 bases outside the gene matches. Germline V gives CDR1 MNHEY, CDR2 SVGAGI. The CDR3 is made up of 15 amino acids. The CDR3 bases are TGTGCCAGCAGTTCGACCGGGACAGCGACCTACGAGCAGTACTTC. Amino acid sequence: CASSSTGTATYEQYF.